What follows are 20 T cell receptor beta chains derived from one specimen sequenced in a study of beta chain features in type 1 diabetes. As every portion of the isolated RNA was reverse transcribed, the sequencing read expressed TCRB transcripts. Libraries were prepared by immunoSEQ multiplex PCR; TCRdb keeps only in-frame clonotypes and omits some of them. The data contain fewer than 550,000 clones, around 10% of them seen just once; the ten biggest clones take up 0.035% to 0.05%. The sample consisted of naive CD4+ T cells from blood. The receptor set was obtained from a woman aged 18 to 35 in good health.

This clone was found a few times. The chain uses TRBV11-3 and TRBJ2-1; D perhaps matches TRBD2 (6 bases). V dropped 5 bases and J dropped 0 bases, with 14 bases sitting between them. Germline V gives CDR1 SGHNT, CDR2 YENEEA. CDR3 size: 16 residues. Here the CDR3 reads CASSVGLMSSYNEQFF. CDR3 sequence (DNA): TGTGCCAGCAGCGTGGGACTCATGAGCTCCTACAATGAGCAGTTCTTC.

This clone was counted only a few times. The rearrangement links TRBV28 to TRBJ2-3; D ambiguous. Germline CDR1 MDHEN, CDR2 SYDVKM. This CDR3 has 15 amino acids. The V gene lost 4 bases and the J gene lost 1 base, with 12 bases spanning the gap. The CDR3 region has the DNA TGTGCCAGCAGTTCCCGTCCAAGTGGCACAGATACGCAGTATTTT. The encoded protein is CASSSRPSGTDTQYF.

This clone has more than one count but fewer than ten. The rearrangement joins TRBV4-1 to TRBJ1-4; D ambiguous. Per the germline V gene, CDR1 is MGHRA and CDR2 is YSYEKL. V was cut by 4 bases and J by 2 bases, with 8 bases left in between. The CDR3 is 14 residues long. The DNA of the CDR3 is TGCGCCAGCAGCCCTCGGGTGACTAATGAAAAACTGTTTTTT. Translating gives CASSPRVTNEKLFF.

The V call is TRBV15, the J call TRBJ1-2; D may be TRBD1 (6 bases). CDR1 is LNHNV, CDR2 YYDKDF, per germline (reference sequence). V lost 5 bases, J lost 2 bases, and 9 bases lay in between. The CDR3 runs 13 residues. The CDR3 loop is CATSQDSNYGYTF. The CDR3 DNA sequence: TGTGCCACCAGCCAGGACAGCAACTATGGCTACACCTTC.

V is TRBV14 and J is TRBJ2-1, with 7 bases fitting TRBD1. This CDR3 region has 15 residues. Looked up from germline, CDR1 is SGHDN and CDR2 is FVKESK. The V segment lost 0 bases and the J segment 4 bases; nucleotides outside the gene matches: 3. The CDR3, as DNA: TGTGCCAGCAGCCAAGACCCACAGGGGTACAATGAGCAGTTCTTC. Protein sequence: CASSQDPQGYNEQFF.

As to this clone: In the same sample, other DNA sequences code for this CDR3. The chain combines TRBV20-1 with TRBJ2-1; no definite D call. Germline V CDR1 and CDR2: DFQATT, SNEGSKA (reference sequence). The CDR3 contains 11 residues. V lost 3 bases and J lost 4, with 4 bases in between. In nucleotides, the CDR3 is TGCAGTGCTAGGACATACAATGAGCAGTTCTTC. Its protein product is CSARTYNEQFF.

This clone showed up just a few times. The genes are TRBV4-3 and TRBJ2-2, with 7 bases fitting TRBD1. The CDR3 has 16 residues. The germline V gene encodes CDR1 LGHNA and CDR2 YSLEER. The J segment lost 0 bases and the V segment lost 4 bases, leaving 5 bases of the junction unmatched. The CDR3 is CASSRGQGANTGELFF. Here the CDR3 DNA reads TGCGCCAGCAGCCGTGGCCAGGGGGCGAACACCGGGGAGCTGTTTTTT.

The chain carries TRBV7-9 and TRBJ2-7; 10 bases are shared with TRBD1. Germline CDR1 and CDR2: SEHNR and FQNEAQ (reference sequence). The CDR3 loop spans 14 amino acids. The trim removed 5 bases at V and 3 bases at J, leaving 4 bases unmatched. The CDR3 region is CASSPGTGDYEQYV. CDR3 in DNA: TGTGCCAGCAGCCCTGGGACAGGGGACTACGAGCAGTACGTC.

The rearrangement uses TRBV7-2 and TRBJ2-3, with a possible D match to TRBD2 (6 bases). The CDR3 length is 16 residues. Trimming stripped 2 bases from V and 0 bases from J, with 12 bases between. Germline V gives CDR1 SGHTA, CDR2 FQGNSA. The CDR3 nucleotides read TGTGCCAGCAGCTTATTTCGGAGGGCTAGCACAGATACGCAGTATTTT. Translation: CASSLFRRASTDTQYF.

V gene TRBV30 combines with J gene TRBJ2-1; D ambiguous. Germline V lookup: CDR1 GTSNPN, CDR2 SVGIG (reference sequence). Trimming shortened V by 3 bases and J by 3 bases, and 9 bases separated the two germline ends. CDR3 length equals 13 residues. The CDR3 DNA reads TGTGCCTGGAGCCCCTCTGGCTACAATGAGCAGTTCTTC. This codes for CAWSPSGYNEQFF. Combining the CDR3 with reference TRBV30 and TRBJ2-1 gives the whole variable domain SQTIHQWPATLVQPVGSPLSLECTVEGTSNPNLYWYRQAAGRGLQLLFYSVGIGQISSEVPQNLSASRPQDRQFILSSKKLLLSDSGFYLCAWSPSGYNEQFFGPGTRLTVL.

This clone came up many times. J is TRBJ2-7 and V is TRBV20-1; D not resolved. The ends were cut back, 1 base at V and 3 bases at J, with 4 bases in the middle. The CDR3 runs to 11 residues. Germline CDR1 is DFQATT and CDR2 is SNEGSKA (reference sequence). The CDR3 here is CSARGGYEQYF. The CDR3 coding sequence is TGCAGTGCTAGAGGGGGCTACGAGCAGTACTTC.

V usage is TRBV6-5 and J usage is TRBJ2-5; tentatively, D is TRBD1 (6 bases). V gave up 5 bases and J gave up 4 bases, with 17 bases separating them. Looked up from germline, CDR1 is MNHEY and CDR2 is SVGAGI. This CDR3 is 15 amino acids long. The DNA of the CDR3 is TGTGCCAGCAGTGGGGGACACCGCCTGGGAGAGACCCAGTACTTC. Its translation: CASSGGHRLGETQYF.

This clone appeared a few times. Relative to the germline gene, one junction end is altered; a read error may explain this. This chain links TRBV2 with TRBJ2-1, with 8 bases that match TRBD1. This CDR3 comprises 11 residues. Per germline, CDR1 SNHLY and CDR2 FYNNEI. CDR3 nucleotides: TGTGCCAGCAGCGACAGGGGTAGAGGTGTCTTC. Encoded protein: CASSDRGRGVF.

This clone appeared once. The rearrangement links TRBV27 to TRBJ1-4; 9 bases match TRBD1. Germline lookup yields CDR1 MNHEY and CDR2 SMNVEV (reference sequence). There are 16 residues in the CDR3. V shed 4 bases and J 14 bases; nucleotides not matched to a gene: 17. In DNA form, the CDR3 reads TGTGCCAGCAGTTCCCTTGGGACAGGGAGTGCCGTCAGGCTGTTTTTT. This encodes CASSSLGTGSAVRLFF.

The V and J genes are TRBV7-9 and TRBJ2-1; 7 positions match TRBD1. The trim removed 5 bases at V and 6 bases at J, leaving 7 bases unmatched. Per germline, CDR1 SEHNR and CDR2 FQNEAQ (reference sequence). This CDR3 has 14 amino acids. The CDR3 DNA reads TGTGCCAGCAGCCGACAGGGTTCAGTCAATGAGCAGTTCTTC. Translation gives CASSRQGSVNEQFF.

A single count supports this clone. The chain employs TRBV18 and TRBJ2-2; a weak D match, TRBD2 (6 bases). V lost 4 bases and J lost 3, with 15 bases in between. This CDR3 comprises 16 residues. CDR1 is KGHSH and CDR2 is LQKENI in the germline V gene. CDR3 in DNA: TGTGCCAGCTCACGTACCGGGACTGGCCACACCGGGGAGCTGTTTTTT. It specifies CASSRTGTGHTGELFF.

V and J are TRBV7-2 and TRBJ2-1; D is ambiguous. This CDR3 contains 16 residues. Between the trimmed V and J ends, which lost 5 bases and 0 bases, there was a span of 14 bases. In germline, CDR1 is SGHTA, CDR2 FQGNSA. The CDR3 nucleotides read TGTGCCAGCAGCCCCGCGGTGCTGAGCTCCTACAATGAGCAGTTCTTC. Protein: CASSPAVLSSYNEQFF.

V usage is TRBV29-1 and J usage is TRBJ1-1; D might be TRBD1 (5 bases). The CDR3 covers 12 residues. V was cut by 7 bases and J by 4 bases, with 13 bases left in between. CDR1 is SQVTM, CDR2 ANQGSEA, per germline. The CDR3 bases are TGCAGCGCCCATGGGGGAAGCACTGAAGCTTTCTTT. This translates into CSAHGGSTEAFF.

The CDR3 DNA is TGTGCCATCAGTGGGAGGGGGGATTCACCCCTCCACTTT. Its protein product is CAISGRGDSPLHF. The rearrangement uses TRBV10-3 and TRBJ1-6, with a possible D match to TRBD1 (6 bases). The length of the CDR3 is 13 residues. CDR1 is ENHRY, CDR2 SYGVKD, per germline. V dropped 4 bases and J dropped 8 bases, with 9 bases sitting between them.

The V and J genes are TRBV19 and TRBJ2-2, with 7 bases that match TRBD2. The CDR3 is made up of 14 amino acids. With V trimmed by 11 bases and J by 0 bases, 6 bases remained unmatched. Per germline, CDR1 LNHDA and CDR2 SQIVND (reference sequence). The CDR3 sequence is CAGRAGANTGELFF. The CDR3 nucleotides read TGTGCCGGTCGGGCGGGGGCGAACACCGGGGAGCTGTTTTTT.